The sample holds a few counts of the clone carrying this T cell receptor beta chain. The antigen is not known. These data originate in a study of cytotoxic CD8 clonotypes in ibrutinib-treated CLL. For the study at large: After treatment lasting a median 12 months, range 6 to 36, response samples were collected. General study points: Baseline clonality, above age-matched healthy donor levels, tracked circulating CD8+ T-cell counts. Clonality increased at ibrutinib response, then returned toward baseline at progression.

Sequenced by immunoSEQ multiplex PCR; TCRdb stores in-frame clones only, minus some. The sample carries tens of thousands of clones, 86% recorded once. This CDR3 spans 13 amino acids. Trimming removed 6 bases at V and 3 bases at J, with 11 bases between. In germline, CDR1 is MNHNY, CDR2 SVGAGI (reference sequence). Here the sequenced sample was PBMCs, taken before ibrutinib treatment. This clonotype was obtained from a human donor with chronic lymphocytic leukemia. The chain couples TRBV6-6 to TRBJ2-5; maybe TRBD2 (5 bases). CDR3 coding DNA: TGTGCCAGCAGCCGGGGAACAGAAGAGACCCAGTACTTC. This sequence encodes CASSRGTEETQYF.